The clone carrying this T cell receptor (beta chain) was seen a handful of times. What it recognizes is unknown. This sample was included in a study of CD8 T cells in ankylosing spondylitis. General study results and limits: Eight highly homologous variants formed a TCR beta motif that appeared characteristic of ankylosing spondylitis blood. Significantly higher representation of disease-linked clones was reported for matched ankylosing spondylitis synovial fluid.

As the method for making TCR beta libraries, quantitative 5'-RACE with molecular barcodes was used. TCRdb passed the 5' RACE reads through MiXCR, listing each CDR3 protein once. The sample gives around 210,000 distinct CDR3 sequences, roughly 8.2% of which show up once; around 4.9% is in the top ten. V lost 5 bases and J lost 0, with 10 bases in between. The CDR3 covers 14 residues. The germline gives CDR1 MNHEY, CDR2 SMNVEV (reference sequence). Sequencing was performed on blood, either unsorted or a sorted T cell fraction (not recorded which). The sequence derives from a female donor with ankylosing spondylitis or in good health (not recorded which). V usage is TRBV27 and J usage is TRBJ1-2; D is uncertain. CDR3 coding DNA: TGTGCCAGCAGTCCCCCGGGGACTAACTATGGCTACACCTTC. It codes for CASSPPGTNYGYTF.